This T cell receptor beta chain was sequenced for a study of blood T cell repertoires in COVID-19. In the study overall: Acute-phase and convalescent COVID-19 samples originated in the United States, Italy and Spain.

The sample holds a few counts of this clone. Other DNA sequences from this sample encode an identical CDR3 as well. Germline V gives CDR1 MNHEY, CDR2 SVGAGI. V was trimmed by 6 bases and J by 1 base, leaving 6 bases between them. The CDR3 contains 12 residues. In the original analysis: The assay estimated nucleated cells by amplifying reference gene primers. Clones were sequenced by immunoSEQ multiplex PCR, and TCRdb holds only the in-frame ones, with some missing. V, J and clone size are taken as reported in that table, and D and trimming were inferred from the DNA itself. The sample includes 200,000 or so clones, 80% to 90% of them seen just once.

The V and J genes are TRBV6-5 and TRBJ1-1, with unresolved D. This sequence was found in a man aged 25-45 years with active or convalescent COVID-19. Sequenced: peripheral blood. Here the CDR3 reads CASRGGNTEAFF. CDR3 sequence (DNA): TGTGCCAGCAGGGGAGGGAACACTGAAGCTTTCTTT.